The rows below give T cell receptor beta chains drawn from one sample of a study of cytomegalovirus exposure and HLA in healthy donors. Produced via immunoSEQ multiplex PCR; TCRdb's table is partial and in-frame only. The sample table sets out tens of thousands of clones. The sequenced material came from PBMCs. These receptor sequences come from a woman aged 30 to 39 in good health and CMV-seropositive. Both conserved end residues are part of each CDR3. The order of the fields is CDR3 DNA, CDR3 protein, V gene, J gene, D gene. The D gene is left open where the match is weak.

cdr3_nt: TGCAGCGTTGTTTGGGGAGGGTTAAACACTGAAGCTTTCTTT
cdr3_aa: CSVVWGGLNTEAFF
v_call: TRBV29-1
j_call: TRBJ1-1
d_call: .

cdr3_nt: TGTGCCTGTCCGGGACTAGCGGGAATTAATGAGCAGTTCTTC
cdr3_aa: CACPGLAGINEQFF
v_call: TRBV2
j_call: TRBJ2-1
d_call: TRBD2

cdr3_nt: TGTGCCATCCCCACAGGGGGAGGTGAAAAACTGTTTTTT
cdr3_aa: CAIPTGGGEKLFF
v_call: TRBV7-9
j_call: TRBJ1-4
d_call: TRBD1

cdr3_nt: TGTGCCAGCAACGCGGGGGGCATTCTTTACAATGAGCAGTTCTTC
cdr3_aa: CASNAGGILYNEQFF
v_call: TRBV7-8
j_call: TRBJ2-1
d_call: TRBD2

cdr3_nt: TGTGCCAGCAGCGTAGAAAGCGGACAAGAGACCCAGTACTTC
cdr3_aa: CASSVESGQETQYF
v_call: TRBV9
j_call: TRBJ2-5
d_call: .

cdr3_nt: TGTGCCAGCTCAAAAGGACGGGGACTAGCGGGAGTAGGATACATTCAGTACTTC
cdr3_aa: CASSKGRGLAGVGYIQYF
v_call: TRBV18
j_call: TRBJ2-4
d_call: TRBD2

cdr3_nt: TGTGCCAGCAGCTTTATCCGGCCCCAGCATTTT
cdr3_aa: CASSFIRPQHF
v_call: TRBV11-3
j_call: TRBJ1-5
d_call: .

cdr3_nt: TGTGCCAGCAGTACAGGGGGCCGGCAGCCCCAGCATTTT
cdr3_aa: CASSTGGRQPQHF
v_call: TRBV6-5
j_call: TRBJ1-5
d_call: TRBD1

cdr3_nt: TGCGCCAGCCTCTCCCCGGGACAAATTCCTCGGGAGCAGTACTTC
cdr3_aa: CASLSPGQIPREQYF
v_call: TRBV10-1
j_call: TRBJ2-7
d_call: .

cdr3_nt: TGTGCCAGCACAGGGGACTCCTACGAGCAGTACTTC
cdr3_aa: CASTGDSYEQYF
v_call: TRBV6-1
j_call: TRBJ2-7
d_call: .

cdr3_nt: TGTGCCAGCAGTGAGGGACAGCTCTATGGCTACACCTTC
cdr3_aa: CASSEGQLYGYTF
v_call: TRBV6-1
j_call: TRBJ1-2
d_call: TRBD1

cdr3_nt: TGCGCCAGCAGCCCCACCGGTTTGGGGGGAGCTTTCTTT
cdr3_aa: CASSPTGLGGAFF
v_call: TRBV10-2
j_call: TRBJ1-1
d_call: .

cdr3_nt: TGTGCCAGCAGTCGCACTCTGGTGAATGGCTACACCTTC
cdr3_aa: CASSRTLVNGYTF
v_call: TRBV7-9
j_call: TRBJ1-2
d_call: .

cdr3_nt: TGTGCCAGCAGCATAGCGGGAGGGTCATCCGAGCAGTACTTC
cdr3_aa: CASSIAGGSSEQYF
v_call: TRBV6-5
j_call: TRBJ2-7
d_call: TRBD2

cdr3_nt: TGCGCCAGCAGAAAAGAGGGAGCTGGAAACACCATATATTTT
cdr3_aa: CASRKEGAGNTIYF
v_call: TRBV5-1
j_call: TRBJ1-3
d_call: .

cdr3_nt: TGTGCCAGCAGCTTAGACGGCGGCACTGAAGCTTTCTTT
cdr3_aa: CASSLDGGTEAFF
v_call: TRBV11-2
j_call: TRBJ1-1
d_call: .

cdr3_nt: TGCGCCAGCAGCTTGGAGGCTAGCAGCTACAATGAGCAGTTCTTC
cdr3_aa: CASSLEASSYNEQFF
v_call: TRBV5-1
j_call: TRBJ2-1
d_call: .

cdr3_nt: TGTGCCAGCAGTGGCTCGGGTTACAATGAGCAGTTCTTC
cdr3_aa: CASSGSGYNEQFF
v_call: TRBV2
j_call: TRBJ2-1
d_call: .

cdr3_nt: TGTGCCAGCAGCGTGGACAGGGTCGCTGAAGCTTTCTTT
cdr3_aa: CASSVDRVAEAFF
v_call: TRBV2
j_call: TRBJ1-1
d_call: TRBD1

cdr3_nt: TGTGCCAGCAAACGACAGGGTTCCTACGAGCAGTACTTC
cdr3_aa: CASKRQGSYEQYF
v_call: TRBV6-5
j_call: TRBJ2-7
d_call: TRBD1

cdr3_nt: TGTGCCAGCAGCCTCGCAGCAGATACGCAGTATTTT
cdr3_aa: CASSLAADTQYF
v_call: TRBV13
j_call: TRBJ2-3
d_call: .

cdr3_nt: TGCAGCGTTGGGCAAAACTCCTACGAGCAGTACTTC
cdr3_aa: CSVGQNSYEQYF
v_call: TRBV29-1
j_call: TRBJ2-7
d_call: .

cdr3_nt: TGTGCCAGCAGTTTATCGGGACTAGGTGATCACAAAAACATTCAGTACTTC
cdr3_aa: CASSLSGLGDHKNIQYF
v_call: TRBV28
j_call: TRBJ2-4
d_call: TRBD2

cdr3_nt: TGTGCCAGCAGTTACTCGGGACAGGGCTTCGCCTACGAGCAGTACTTC
cdr3_aa: CASSYSGQGFAYEQYF
v_call: TRBV6-5
j_call: TRBJ2-7
d_call: TRBD1

cdr3_nt: TGTGCCAGCAGTTACTCTGCTAGCGGGCATACGCAGTATTTT
cdr3_aa: CASSYSASGHTQYF
v_call: TRBV6-5
j_call: TRBJ2-3
d_call: TRBD2

cdr3_nt: TGTGCCAGCAAACCACTAGCGGGAGACACCGGGGAGCTGTTTTTT
cdr3_aa: CASKPLAGDTGELFF
v_call: TRBV6-4
j_call: TRBJ2-2
d_call: TRBD2

cdr3_nt: TGTGCCAGCCGCCCAGGGTTATGGGAGACCCAGTACTTC
cdr3_aa: CASRPGLWETQYF
v_call: TRBV6-5
j_call: TRBJ2-5
d_call: .

cdr3_nt: TGTGCCAGCAGCCTCCCGGGACAGGAGTATGGCTACACCTTC
cdr3_aa: CASSLPGQEYGYTF
v_call: TRBV5-6
j_call: TRBJ1-2
d_call: TRBD1

cdr3_nt: TGTGCCAGCACCCCGGGACAGACGGATGAAAAACTGTTTTTT
cdr3_aa: CASTPGQTDEKLFF
v_call: TRBV28
j_call: TRBJ1-4
d_call: TRBD1

cdr3_nt: TGCGCCAGCAGCTTGGTTGTGGGAGAGGAGACCCAGTACTTC
cdr3_aa: CASSLVVGEETQYF
v_call: TRBV5-1
j_call: TRBJ2-5
d_call: .

cdr3_nt: TGTGCCAGCAGCTATTGGGGGGGTGAGACCCAGTACTTC
cdr3_aa: CASSYWGGETQYF
v_call: TRBV7-9
j_call: TRBJ2-5
d_call: TRBD2

cdr3_nt: TGCAGCCCTCAACGGAGCACTGAAGCTTTCTTT
cdr3_aa: CSPQRSTEAFF
v_call: TRBV20-1
j_call: TRBJ1-1
d_call: .

cdr3_nt: TGTGCCAGCAGTCGGACGGGGAACTATGGCTACACCTTC
cdr3_aa: CASSRTGNYGYTF
v_call: TRBV6-5
j_call: TRBJ1-2
d_call: .